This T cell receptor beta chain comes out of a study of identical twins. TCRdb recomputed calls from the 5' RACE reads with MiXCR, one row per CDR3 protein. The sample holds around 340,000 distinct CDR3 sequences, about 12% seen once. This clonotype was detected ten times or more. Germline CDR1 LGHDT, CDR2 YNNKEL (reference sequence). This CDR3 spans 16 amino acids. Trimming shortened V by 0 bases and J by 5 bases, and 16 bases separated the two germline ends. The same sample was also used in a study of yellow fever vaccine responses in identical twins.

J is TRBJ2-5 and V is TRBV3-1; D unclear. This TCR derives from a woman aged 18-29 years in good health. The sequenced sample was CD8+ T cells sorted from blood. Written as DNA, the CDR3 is TGTGCCAGCAGCCAAGATCGAGTCCGTCGTTGGGAGACCCAGTACTTC. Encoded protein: CASSQDRVRRWETQYF.